This TCR beta chain was recovered during a study of regulatory T cells in long-lasting Graves disease. General study findings and limits: Gene preferences differed: TRBV28, TRBJ1-2, TRBJ2-5 in persistent cases. Relative to newly diagnosed Graves' patients, persistent ones had lower TCR diversity.

With regard to this clonotype: The antigen is not known.

The ends were cut back, 5 bases at V and 6 bases at J, with 13 bases in the middle. The CDR3 length is 13 residues. CDR1 is MNHEY and CDR2 is SVGEGT in the germline V gene. CDR3-region Arm-PCR and iRepertoire HTBI primers produced the TCR beta libraries. Per the original methods: Samples jointly harbored roughly 62 TRBV and 14 TRBJ segments. Each CDR3 protein gets one entry after TCRdb re-called the multiplex PCR reads with MiXCR. The V and J calls were not made by the authors but by TCRdb's processing. The profile shows roughly 400,000 distinct CDR3 sequences, roughly 23% of them singletons. Time point of the sample: persistent/refractory GD, antithyroid drugs over 5 years with positive TRAb. Construction of the TCR library relied on RNA isolated from PBMCs.

The source is a female donor with Graves disease. This material consisted of peripheral blood mononuclear cells (PBMCs), taken when the disease was refractory, from a patient treated with antithyroid drugs. The chain combines TRBV6-2 or TRBV6-3 with TRBJ1-2; TRBD1 might be the D (6 bases). The CDR3 nucleotides read TGTGCCAGCAGTAGGGACACGGGTGATGGCTACACCTTC. Residues: CASSRDTGDGYTF.